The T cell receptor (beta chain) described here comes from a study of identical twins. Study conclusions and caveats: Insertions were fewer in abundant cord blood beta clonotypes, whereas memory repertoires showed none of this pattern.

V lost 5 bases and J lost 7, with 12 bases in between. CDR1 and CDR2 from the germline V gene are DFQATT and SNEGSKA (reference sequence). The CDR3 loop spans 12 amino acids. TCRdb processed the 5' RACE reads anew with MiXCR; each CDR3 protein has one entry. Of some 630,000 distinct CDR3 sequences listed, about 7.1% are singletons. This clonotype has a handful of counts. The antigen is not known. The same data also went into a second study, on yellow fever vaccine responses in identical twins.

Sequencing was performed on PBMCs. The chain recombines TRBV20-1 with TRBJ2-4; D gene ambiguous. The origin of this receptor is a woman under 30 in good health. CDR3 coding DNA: TGCAGTGCTCCCCGGATTGGGAACATTCAGTACTTC. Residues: CSAPRIGNIQYF.